This T cell receptor beta chain comes out of a study of T cell responses to AZD1222 COVID-19 vaccine. The CDR3 loop spans 14 amino acids. The V end lost 3 bases, the J end lost 3 bases, and 8 bases lay between the germline ends. Looked up from germline, CDR1 is KGHDR and CDR2 is SFDVKD. Profiled with immunoSEQ multiplex PCR; TCRdb holds only in-frame clones, not every one. This table holds some 130,000 clones, roughly 82% found once. The clonotype originates from an adult in good health. Sample: peripheral blood, taken on day 0 of AZD1222 vaccination. This sequence joins TRBV24-1 and TRBJ1-5; D is uncertain. This CDR3 reads CATSDPLVNQPQHF. CDR3 nucleotides: TGTGCCACCAGTGATCCCTTAGTCAATCAGCCCCAGCATTTT.